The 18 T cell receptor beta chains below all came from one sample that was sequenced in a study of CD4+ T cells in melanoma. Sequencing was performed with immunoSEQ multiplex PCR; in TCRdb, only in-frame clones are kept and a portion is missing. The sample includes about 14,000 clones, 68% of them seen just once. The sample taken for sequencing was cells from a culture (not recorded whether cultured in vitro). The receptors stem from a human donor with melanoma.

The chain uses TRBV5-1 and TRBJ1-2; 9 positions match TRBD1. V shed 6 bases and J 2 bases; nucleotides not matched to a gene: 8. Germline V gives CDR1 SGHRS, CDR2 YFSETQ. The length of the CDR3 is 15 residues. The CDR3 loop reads CASIPRTGENYGYTF. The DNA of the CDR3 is TGCGCCAGCATCCCTAGGACAGGGGAAAACTATGGCTACACCTTC. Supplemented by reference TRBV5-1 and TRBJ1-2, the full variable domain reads KAGVTQTPRYLIKTRGQQVTLSCSPISGHRSVSWYQQTPGQGLQFLFEYFSETQRNKGNFPGRFSGRQFSNSRSEMNVSTLELGDSALYLCASIPRTGENYGYTFGSGTRLTVV.

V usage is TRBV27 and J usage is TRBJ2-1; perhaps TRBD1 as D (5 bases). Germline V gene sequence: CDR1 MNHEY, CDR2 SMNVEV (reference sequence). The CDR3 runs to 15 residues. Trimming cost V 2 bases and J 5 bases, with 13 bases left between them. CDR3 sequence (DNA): TGTGCCAGCAGTTTAAACAGGATAAGAAACAATGAGCAGTTCTTC. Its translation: CASSLNRIRNNEQFF.

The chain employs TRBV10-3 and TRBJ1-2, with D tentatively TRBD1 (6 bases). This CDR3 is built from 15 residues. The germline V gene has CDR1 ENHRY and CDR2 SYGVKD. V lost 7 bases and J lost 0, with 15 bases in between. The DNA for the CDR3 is TGTGCCATCAAGGCACAGGGAAGTTCTAACTATGGCTACACCTTC. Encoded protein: CAIKAQGSSNYGYTF.

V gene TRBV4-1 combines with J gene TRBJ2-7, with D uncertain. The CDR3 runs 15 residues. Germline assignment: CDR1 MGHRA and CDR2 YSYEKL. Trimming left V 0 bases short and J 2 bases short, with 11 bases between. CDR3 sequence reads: CASSQDPGGTYEQYF. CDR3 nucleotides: TGCGCCAGCAGCCAAGATCCGGGCGGAACCTACGAGCAGTACTTC.

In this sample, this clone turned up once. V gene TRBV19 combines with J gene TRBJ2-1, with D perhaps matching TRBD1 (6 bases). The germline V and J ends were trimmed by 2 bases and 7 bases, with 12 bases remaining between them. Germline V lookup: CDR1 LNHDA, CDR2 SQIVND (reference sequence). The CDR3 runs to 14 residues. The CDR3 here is CASSIRGKRNEQFF. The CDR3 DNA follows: TGTGCCAGTAGTATAAGGGGGAAGAGGAATGAGCAGTTCTTC. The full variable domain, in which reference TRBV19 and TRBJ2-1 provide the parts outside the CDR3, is DGGITQSPKYLFRKEGQNVTLSCEQNLNHDAMYWYRQDPGQGLRLIYYSQIVNDFQKGDIAEGYSVSREKKESFPLTVTSAQKNPTAFYLCASSIRGKRNEQFFGPGTRLTVL.

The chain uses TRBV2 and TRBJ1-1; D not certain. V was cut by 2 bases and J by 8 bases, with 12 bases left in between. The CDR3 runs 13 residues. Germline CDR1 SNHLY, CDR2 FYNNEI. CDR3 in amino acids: CASSEPLRPEAFF. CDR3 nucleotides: TGTGCCAGCAGTGAACCCCTCCGCCCCGAAGCTTTCTTT.

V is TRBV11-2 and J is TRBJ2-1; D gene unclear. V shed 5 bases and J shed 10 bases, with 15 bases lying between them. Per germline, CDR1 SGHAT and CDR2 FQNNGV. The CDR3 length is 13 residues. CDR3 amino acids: CASSPISAWEQFF. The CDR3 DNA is TGTGCCAGCAGCCCAATTTCTGCTTGGGAGCAGTTCTTC.

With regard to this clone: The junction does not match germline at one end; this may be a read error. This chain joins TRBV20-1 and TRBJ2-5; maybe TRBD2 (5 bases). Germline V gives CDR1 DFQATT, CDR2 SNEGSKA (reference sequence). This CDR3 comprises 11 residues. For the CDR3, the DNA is TGCAGTGCCAGAGAGGGAGAGACCCAGTACTTC. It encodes CSAREGETQYF.

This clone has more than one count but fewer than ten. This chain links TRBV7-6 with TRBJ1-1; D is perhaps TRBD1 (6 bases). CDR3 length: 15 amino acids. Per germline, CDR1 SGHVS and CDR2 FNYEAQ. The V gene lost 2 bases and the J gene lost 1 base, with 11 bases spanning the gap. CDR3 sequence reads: CASSLLAGANTEAFF. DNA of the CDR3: TGTGCCAGCAGCTTACTGGCGGGGGCGAACACTGAAGCTTTCTTT.

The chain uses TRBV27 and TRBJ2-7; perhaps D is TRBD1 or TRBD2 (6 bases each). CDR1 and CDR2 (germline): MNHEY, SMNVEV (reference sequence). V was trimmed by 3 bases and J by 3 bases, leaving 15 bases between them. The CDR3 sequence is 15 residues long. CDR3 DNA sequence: TGTGCCAGCAGTTTCGGGACGGGGGCGTTCTACGAGCAGTACTTC. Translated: CASSFGTGAFYEQYF.

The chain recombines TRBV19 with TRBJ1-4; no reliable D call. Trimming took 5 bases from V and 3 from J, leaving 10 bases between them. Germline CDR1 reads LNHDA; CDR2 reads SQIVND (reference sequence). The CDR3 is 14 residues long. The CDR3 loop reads CASSFGTPNEKLFF. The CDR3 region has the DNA TGTGCCAGTAGTTTTGGCACCCCTAATGAAAAACTGTTTTTT.

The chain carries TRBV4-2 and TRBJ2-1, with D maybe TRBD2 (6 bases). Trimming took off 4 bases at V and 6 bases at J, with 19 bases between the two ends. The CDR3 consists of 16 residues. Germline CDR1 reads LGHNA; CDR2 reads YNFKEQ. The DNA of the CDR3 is TGTGCCAGCAGCCTTCGGGGGTCCCACGATCCCAATGAGCAGTTCTTC. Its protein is CASSLRGSHDPNEQFF.

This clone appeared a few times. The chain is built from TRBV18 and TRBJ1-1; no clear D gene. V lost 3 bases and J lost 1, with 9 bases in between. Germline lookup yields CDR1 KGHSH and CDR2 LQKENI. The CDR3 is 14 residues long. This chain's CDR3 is CASSPVSRNTEAFF. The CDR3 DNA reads TGTGCCAGCTCACCGGTCTCACGGAACACTGAAGCTTTCTTT.

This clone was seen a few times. CDR3 region: CASSPTGNQPQHF. DNA for the CDR3: TGTGCCAGCTCACCAACAGGCAATCAGCCCCAGCATTTT. This chain uses TRBV18 with TRBJ1-5; D gene uncertain. V lost 2 bases to trimming and J lost 2 bases, with 4 bases between them. Germline V gene data show CDR1 as KGHSH and CDR2 as LQKENI. This CDR3 has 13 amino acids.

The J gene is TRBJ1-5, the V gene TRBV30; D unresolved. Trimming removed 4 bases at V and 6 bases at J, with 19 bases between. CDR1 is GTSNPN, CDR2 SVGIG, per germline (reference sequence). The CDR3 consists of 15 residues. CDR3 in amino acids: CAWIPREECSQPQHF. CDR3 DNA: TGTGCCTGGATCCCCCGGGAGGAATGTAGTCAGCCCCAGCATTTT.

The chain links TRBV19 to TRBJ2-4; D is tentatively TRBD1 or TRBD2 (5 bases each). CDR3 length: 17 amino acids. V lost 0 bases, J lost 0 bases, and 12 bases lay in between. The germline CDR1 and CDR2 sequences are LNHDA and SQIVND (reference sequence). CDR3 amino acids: CASSIDSGPIAKNIQYF. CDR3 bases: TGTGCCAGTAGTATAGATTCGGGACCCATAGCCAAAAACATTCAGTACTTC.

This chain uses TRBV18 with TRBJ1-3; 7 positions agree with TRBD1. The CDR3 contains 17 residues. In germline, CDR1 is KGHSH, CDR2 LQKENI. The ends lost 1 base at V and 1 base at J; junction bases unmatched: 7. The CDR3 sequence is CASSPQTGVMSGNTIYF. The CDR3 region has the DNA TGTGCCAGCTCACCACAAACAGGGGTAATGTCTGGAAACACCATATATTTT. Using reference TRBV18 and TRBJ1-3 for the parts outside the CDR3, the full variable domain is NAGVMQNPRHLVRRRGQEARLRCSPMKGHSHVYWYRQLPEEGLKFMVYLQKENIIDESGMPKERFSAEFPKEGPSILRIQQVVRGDSAAYFCASSPQTGVMSGNTIYFGEGSWLTVV.

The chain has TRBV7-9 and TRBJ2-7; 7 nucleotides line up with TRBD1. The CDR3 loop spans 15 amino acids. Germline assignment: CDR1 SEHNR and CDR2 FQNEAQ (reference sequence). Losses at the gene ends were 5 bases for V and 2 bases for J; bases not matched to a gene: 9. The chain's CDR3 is CASSPGQGVTYEQYF. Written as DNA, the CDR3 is TGTGCCAGCAGCCCCGGGCAGGGGGTTACCTACGAGCAGTACTTC.